This TCR beta chain was sequenced for a study of blood T cell repertoires in COVID-19. Study-level background: Sample material is recorded as cDNA or gDNA derived from T cells, B-cell-depleted T cells, or PBMCs.

Produced via immunoSEQ multiplex PCR; TCRdb's table is partial and in-frame only. The sample includes 200,000 to 250,000 clones, roughly 82% seen only once; the top ten take about 2.1%. CDR1 SGHVS and CDR2 FNYEAQ come from the germline V gene. The CDR3 sequence is 16 residues long. V lost 5 bases and J 2 bases, leaving 18 bases between the germline ends. Material for sequencing was PBMCs or T cells enriched from blood (not recorded which). The sequence came from a woman in her fifties or sixties who had recovered from COVID-19. The chain uses TRBV7-6 and TRBJ1-1, with TRBD1 as a possible D gene (5 bases). The CDR3 spells CASSPQLGGSNTEAFF. Written as DNA, the CDR3 is TGTGCCAGCAGCCCTCAGCTCGGGGGAAGTAACACTGAAGCTTTCTTT.